Listed here are 13 T cell receptor beta chains from one sample, sequenced in a study of blood T cell repertoires in COVID-19. Measured with immunoSEQ multiplex PCR; TCRdb has only the in-frame clones, and not every one. The data contain 130,000 to 150,000 clones, approximately 89% of them singletons. The source material was peripheral blood. All receptors derive from a human donor in a cohort sampled during active COVID-19.

In regard to this clone: Other DNA sequences in this sample translate to the same CDR3. The chain joins TRBV7-9 to TRBJ1-4; D may be TRBD1 (5 bases). The CDR3 contains 13 residues. The germline V gene has CDR1 SEHNR and CDR2 FQNEAQ (reference sequence). V lost 4 bases and J 12 bases, leaving 15 bases between the germline ends. CDR3 coding DNA: TGTGCCAGCAGCTCCGGGGGGGGGAGGGAACTGTTTTTT. It specifies CASSSGGGRELFF.

The chain recombines TRBV4-3 with TRBJ2-1; the match to TRBD2 covers 12 bases. Germline lookup yields CDR1 LGHNA and CDR2 YSLEER. The junction had 11 bases not matched to a gene; V was cut back by 0 bases and J by 2 bases. The length of the CDR3 is 20 residues. CDR3 residues: CASSQDPSGGARRAYNEQFF. CDR3 nucleotide sequence: TGCGCCAGCAGCCAAGATCCTAGCGGGGGGGCCCGGAGAGCCTACAATGAGCAGTTCTTC.

The rearrangement links TRBV18 to TRBJ1-6; D unresolved. The CDR3 runs to 16 residues. The germline V gene has CDR1 KGHSH and CDR2 LQKENI. V was trimmed by 2 bases and J by 5 bases, leaving 13 bases between them. CDR3 in amino acids: CASSPSAAADNSPLHF. For the CDR3, the DNA is TGTGCCAGCTCACCATCAGCGGCAGCCGATAATTCACCCCTCCACTTT.

The V call is TRBV2, the J call TRBJ1-1; D is possibly TRBD1 (5 bases). The germline gives CDR1 SNHLY, CDR2 FYNNEI. Trimming left V 3 bases short and J 1 base short, with 12 bases between. The CDR3 extends over 15 amino acids. CDR3 sequence (DNA): TGTGCCAGCAGTGAGATACTCGGACAGAACACTGAAGCTTTCTTT. It specifies CASSEILGQNTEAFF.

The CDR3, as DNA: TGCGCCAGCAGCCAAGATCGGAGATCTGAAAAACTGTTTTTT. Protein product: CASSQDRRSEKLFF. The chain recombines TRBV4-3 with TRBJ1-4; D is ambiguous. This CDR3 contains 14 residues. Germline values: CDR1 LGHNA, CDR2 YSLEER. Trimming pared 0 bases from V and 7 bases from J, leaving 9 bases between.

The CDR3 DNA follows: TGTGCCAGCAGCTGGCGAGGGACACTGAGCTCTGGAAACACCATATATTTT. It specifies CASSWRGTLSSGNTIYF. The rearrangement links TRBV5-6 to TRBJ1-3; a weak D match, TRBD1 (6 bases). This CDR3 spans 17 amino acids. The V end was cut by 3 bases, the J end by 0 bases, with 16 bases between. The germline V gene encodes CDR1 SGHDT and CDR2 YYEEEE. Full variable domain (remainder filled in from reference TRBV5-6 and TRBJ1-3): DAGVTQSPTHLIKTRGQQVTLRCSPKSGHDTVSWYQQALGQGPQFIFQYYEEEERQRGNFPDRFSGHQFPNYSSELNVNALLLGDSALYLCASSWRGTLSSGNTIYFGEGSWLTVV.

The rearrangement joins TRBV5-1 to TRBJ2-1, with D possibly being TRBD1 (5 bases). Trimming pared 4 bases from V and 1 base from J, leaving 9 bases between. The CDR3 loop spans 14 amino acids. Germline CDR1 SGHRS, CDR2 YFSETQ. The CDR3: CASSLRQSYNEQFF. The CDR3 DNA reads as TGCGCCAGCAGCCTAAGACAGTCCTACAATGAGCAGTTCTTC. Full variable domain (outside the CDR3, taken from reference TRBV5-1 and TRBJ2-1): KAGVTQTPRYLIKTRGQQVTLSCSPISGHRSVSWYQQTPGQGLQFLFEYFSETQRNKGNFPGRFSGRQFSNSRSEMNVSTLELGDSALYLCASSLRQSYNEQFFGPGTRLTVL.

The gene calls are TRBV3-1 (or the pseudogene TRBV3-2) and TRBJ2-3; 14 bases agree with TRBD2. The CDR3 has 16 amino acids. Germline-derived CDR1 and CDR2 are LGHDT and YNNKEL (reference sequence). J was trimmed by 0 bases and V by 5 bases; bases with no gene match: 1. CDR3 DNA: TGTGCCAGCAGCGGGACTAGCGGGAGTAGCACAGATACGCAGTATTTT. It is translated as CASSGTSGSSTDTQYF.

The sample holds one count of this clone. The rearrangement joins TRBV6-5 to TRBJ2-7, with D tentatively TRBD1 (6 bases). V was clipped by 6 bases and J by 4 bases, with 19 bases between them. The CDR3 extends over 15 amino acids. Germline V CDR1 and CDR2: MNHEY, SVGAGI. The chain's CDR3 is CASSPGWTVFYEQYF. CDR3 nucleotides: TGTGCCAGCAGCCCAGGATGGACAGTCTTTTACGAGCAGTACTTC.

The chain uses TRBV23-1 and TRBJ1-1, with 7 positions matching TRBD1. TRBV23-1 has ORF status, its function being uncertain. CDR3 size: 14 residues. Trimming removed 6 bases from V and 3 bases from J; junction bases left unmatched: 7. In nucleotides, the CDR3 is TGCGCCAGCAGCAGGGGGTTAAAGGACACTGAAGCTTTCTTT. This encodes CASSRGLKDTEAFF.

The gene calls are TRBV9 and TRBJ2-7; D remains unclear. CDR3 length: 14 amino acids. From germline, CDR1 is SGDLS and CDR2 YYNGEE. Trimming cost V 2 bases and J 0 bases, with 9 bases left between them. CDR3 DNA sequence: TGTGCCAGCAGCGTCACCTACAGCTCCTACGAGCAGTACTTC. Translating it yields CASSVTYSSYEQYF.

This sequence joins TRBV2 and TRBJ2-3; 8 positions agree with TRBD2. Germline V lookup: CDR1 SNHLY, CDR2 FYNNEI. The CDR3 is 16 amino acids. V dropped 3 bases and J dropped 2; count of bases not matched to a gene: 7. CDR3: CASSDKAGATTDTQYF. The CDR3 nucleotides are TGTGCCAGCAGTGATAAAGCGGGGGCGACCACAGATACGCAGTATTTT.

V is TRBV19 and J is TRBJ1-1, with 7 bases identical to TRBD1. The junction had 11 bases not matched to a gene; V was cut back by 4 bases and J by 3 bases. CDR3 size: 16 residues. The germline V gene encodes CDR1 LNHDA and CDR2 SQIVND (reference sequence). The CDR3 loop reads CASSNAATGVDTEAFF. CDR3 sequence (DNA): TGTGCCAGTAGTAACGCAGCTACAGGGGTGGACACTGAAGCTTTCTTT.